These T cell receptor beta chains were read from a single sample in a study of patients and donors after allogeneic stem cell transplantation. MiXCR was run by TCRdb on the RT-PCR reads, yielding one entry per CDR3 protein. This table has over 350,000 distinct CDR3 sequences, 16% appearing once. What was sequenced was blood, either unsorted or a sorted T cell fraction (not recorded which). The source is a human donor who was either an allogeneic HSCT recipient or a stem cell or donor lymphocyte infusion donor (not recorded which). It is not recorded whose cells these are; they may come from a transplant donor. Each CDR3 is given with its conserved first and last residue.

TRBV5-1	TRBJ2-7	CASSSDRIYEQYF
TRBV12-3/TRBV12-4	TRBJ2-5	CASSFSGQGKTQYF
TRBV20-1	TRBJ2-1	CSGHWRTWGPYNEQFF
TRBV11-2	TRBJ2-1	CASSSPPPITSMSGGEQFF
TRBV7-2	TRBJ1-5	CASSSRGDQPQHF
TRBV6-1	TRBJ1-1	CASRVGGNTEAFF
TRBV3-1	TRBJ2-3	CASSPQGTRRTDTQYF
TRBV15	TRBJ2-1	CATSRDRRVEQFF
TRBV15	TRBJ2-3	CATRHGGTDTQYF
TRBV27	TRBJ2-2	CASSPTSGRARAGELFF
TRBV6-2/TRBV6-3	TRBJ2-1	CASSRGVQFF
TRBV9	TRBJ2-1	CASSGGIWGVVGNEQFF
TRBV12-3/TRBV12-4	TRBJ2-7	CASSLAVGEQYF
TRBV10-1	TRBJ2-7	CASSDGLYEQYF
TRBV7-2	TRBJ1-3	CASSLNRGHSGNTIYF
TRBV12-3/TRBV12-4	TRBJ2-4	CASSPGTARPAKNIQYF
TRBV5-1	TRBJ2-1	CASSIQTGGGEQFF
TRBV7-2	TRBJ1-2	CASSLAGGQGYTF
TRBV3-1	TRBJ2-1	CASSPLSGSPYNEQFF
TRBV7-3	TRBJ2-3	CASSLKGGRAREDTQYF
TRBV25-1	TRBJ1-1	CASSGGTEAFF
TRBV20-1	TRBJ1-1	CSARWGLSIEAFF
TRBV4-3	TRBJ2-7	CASSQDCHYEQYF
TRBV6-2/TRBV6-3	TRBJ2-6	CASSLHPGEGANVLTF
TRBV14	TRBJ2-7	CASSQDKRGEQYF
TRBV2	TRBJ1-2	CATNGGIQWGNYGYTF
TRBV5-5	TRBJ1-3	CASSLIWAGSKSGNTIYF
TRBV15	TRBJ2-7	CATANYRESYEQYF
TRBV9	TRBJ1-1	CASSVGRSYTEAFF
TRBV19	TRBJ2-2	CAIFLAGGTGELFF
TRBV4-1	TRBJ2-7	CASSQGRGQGAYEQYF
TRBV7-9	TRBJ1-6	CASSSGSRANSPLHF
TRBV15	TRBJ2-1	CATRTSEKTTEQFF
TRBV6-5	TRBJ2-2	CASSYGGGELFF
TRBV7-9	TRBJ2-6	CATLGGVNVLTF
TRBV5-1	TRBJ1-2	CASSLTGTGDNYGYTF